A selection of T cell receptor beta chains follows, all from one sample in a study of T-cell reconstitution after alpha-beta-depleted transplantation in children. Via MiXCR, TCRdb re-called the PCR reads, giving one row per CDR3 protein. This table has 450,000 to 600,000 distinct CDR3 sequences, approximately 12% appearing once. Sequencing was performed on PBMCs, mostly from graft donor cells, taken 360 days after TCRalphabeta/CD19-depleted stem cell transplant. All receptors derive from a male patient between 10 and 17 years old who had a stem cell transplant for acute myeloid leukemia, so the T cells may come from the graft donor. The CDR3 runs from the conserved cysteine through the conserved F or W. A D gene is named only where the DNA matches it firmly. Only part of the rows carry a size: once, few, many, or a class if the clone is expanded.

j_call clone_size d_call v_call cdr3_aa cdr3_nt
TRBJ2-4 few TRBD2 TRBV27 CASQTRSRGSSRDIQYF TGTGCCAGTCAGACTAGGTCGCGCGGGAGTTCGAGAGACATTCAGTACTTC
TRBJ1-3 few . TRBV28 CASSLLRAVSGNTIYF TGTGCCAGCAGTTTATTGAGGGCAGTCTCTGGAAACACCATATATTTT
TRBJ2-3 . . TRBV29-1 CSVVSGRGSTDTQYF TGCAGCGTTGTGAGCGGCCGCGGGAGCACAGATACGCAGTATTTT
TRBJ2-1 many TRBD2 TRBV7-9 CASSIGLAAYNEQFF TGTGCCAGCAGTATTGGCCTAGCGGCCTACAATGAGCAGTTCTTC
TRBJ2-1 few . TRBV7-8 CASRSGGPIYNEQFF TGTGCCAGCAGATCCGGGGGGCCTATCTACAATGAGCAGTTCTTC
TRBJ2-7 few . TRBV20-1 CSARQLYEQYF TGCAGTGCGAGACAGCTCTACGAGCAGTACTTC
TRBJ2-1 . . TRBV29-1 CSVVGRLWDIGGNEQFF TGCAGCGTTGTGGGCCGGTTATGGGACATAGGGGGCAATGAGCAGTTCTTC
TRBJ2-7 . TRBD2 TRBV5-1 CASSPQPGLSFEQYF TGCGCCAGCAGCCCGCAGCCGGGACTAAGTTTCGAGCAGTACTTC
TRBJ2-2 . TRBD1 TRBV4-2 CASSQGQGAGELFF TGTGCCAGCAGCCAGGGACAGGGGGCCGGGGAGCTGTTTTTT
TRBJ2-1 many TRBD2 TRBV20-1 CSARCSGTSSYNEQFF TGCAGTGCTAGATGTAGCGGGACGAGCTCCTACAATGAGCAGTTCTTC
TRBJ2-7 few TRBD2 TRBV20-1 CSAPHERDTYEQYF TGCAGTGCTCCCCATGAGCGGGATACCTACGAGCAGTACTTC
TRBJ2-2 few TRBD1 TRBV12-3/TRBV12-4 CASSSGGWAGELFF TGTGCCAGCAGTTCAGGGGGCTGGGCCGGGGAGCTGTTTTTT
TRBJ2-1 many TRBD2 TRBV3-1 CASSLRGGSSYNEQFF TGTGCCAGCAGCCTGCGCGGCGGGAGCTCCTACAATGAGCAGTTCTTC
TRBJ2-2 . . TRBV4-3 CASSQDLSWAGELFF TGCGCCAGCAGCCAAGATCTGTCTTGGGCCGGGGAGCTGTTTTTT
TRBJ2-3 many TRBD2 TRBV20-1 CSARGFPTSGPRDTQYF TGCAGTGCTAGAGGTTTCCCGACTAGCGGACCTCGGGATACGCAGTATTTT
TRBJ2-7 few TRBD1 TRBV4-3 CASSLWGQGADEQYF TGCGCCAGCAGCCTATGGGGACAGGGGGCCGACGAGCAGTACTTC
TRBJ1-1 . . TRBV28 CASSFATEAFF TGTGCCAGCAGTTTCGCGACTGAAGCTTTCTTT
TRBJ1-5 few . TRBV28 CATTPSPRLNQPQHF TGTGCCACCACTCCTAGTCCTAGACTTAATCAGCCCCAGCATTTT
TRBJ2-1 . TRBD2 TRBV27 CASRLRGTSGIYNEQFF TGTGCCAGCAGGCTAAGGGGGACTAGCGGGATCTACAATGAGCAGTTCTTC
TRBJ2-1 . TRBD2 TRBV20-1 CSASGSGALYNEQFF TGCAGTGCTAGTGGTAGCGGGGCCCTCTACAATGAGCAGTTCTTC
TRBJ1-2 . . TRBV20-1 CSAVFYGYTF TGCAGTGCAGTGTTCTATGGCTACACCTTC
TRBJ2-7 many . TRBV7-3 CASSLRDTGTYEQYF TGTGCCAGCAGCTTAAGGGACACCGGTACCTACGAGCAGTACTTC
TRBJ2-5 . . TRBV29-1 CSVEGLLPAQETQYF TGCAGCGTTGAAGGACTTCTACCGGCGCAAGAGACCCAGTACTTC
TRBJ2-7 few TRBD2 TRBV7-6 CASSLENGRSFSYEQYF TGTGCCAGCAGCTTGGAAAACGGGAGGTCTTTCTCCTACGAGCAGTACTTC
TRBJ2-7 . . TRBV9 CASSSTKGGLLKDEQYF TGTGCCAGCAGCTCCACCAAAGGGGGATTATTGAAGGACGAGCAGTACTTC
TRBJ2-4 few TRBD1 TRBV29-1 CSVDPTGGQNIQYF TGCAGCGTTGACCCTACAGGGGGCCAAAACATTCAGTACTTC
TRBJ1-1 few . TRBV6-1 CASGRRAGSGTEAFF TGTGCCAGCGGTAGGAGGGCAGGGTCGGGCACTGAAGCTTTCTTT
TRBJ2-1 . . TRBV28 CASNRRTPYNEQFF TGTGCCAGCAACCGTCGGACACCCTACAATGAGCAGTTCTTC
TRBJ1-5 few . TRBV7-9 CASRSNNQPQHF TGTGCCAGCAGAAGCAACAATCAGCCCCAGCATTTT
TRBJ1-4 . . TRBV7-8 CASSARGIGEKLFF TGTGCCAGCAGCGCCAGGGGAATAGGTGAAAAACTGTTTTTT
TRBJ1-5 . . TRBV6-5 CASSYARESNQPQHF TGTGCCAGCAGTTACGCCAGGGAAAGCAATCAGCCCCAGCATTTT
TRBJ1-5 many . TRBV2 CASSENGFAPQHF TGTGCCAGCAGTGAGAACGGGTTTGCGCCCCAGCATTTT
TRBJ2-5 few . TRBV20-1 CGGLHQETQYF TGCGGAGGACTGCACCAAGAGACCCAGTACTTC
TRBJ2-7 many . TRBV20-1 CSVGGRSSNEQYF TGCAGTGTCGGAGGGAGGTCCAGTAACGAGCAGTACTTC
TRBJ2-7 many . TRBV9 CASTLGRSGGSYEQYF TGTGCCAGCACCTTAGGTCGATCTGGGGGATCCTACGAGCAGTACTTC
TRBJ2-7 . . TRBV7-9 CASSPLSGYEQYF TGTGCCAGCAGCCCTCTAAGTGGCTACGAGCAGTACTTC
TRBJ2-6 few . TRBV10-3 CAISPTGGSGANVLTF TGTGCCATCAGTCCTACCGGGGGCTCTGGGGCCAACGTCCTGACTTTC
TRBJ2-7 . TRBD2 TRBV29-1 CSVRSGRFYEQYF TGCAGCGTTCGTAGCGGGAGATTCTACGAGCAGTACTTC
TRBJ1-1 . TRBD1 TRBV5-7 CASSLKGAKNTEAFF TGTGCCAGCAGCTTGAAGGGGGCAAAGAACACTGAAGCTTTCTTT
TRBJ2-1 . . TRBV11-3 CASSLGPEQNSYNEQFF TGTGCCAGCAGCTTAGGACCTGAACAGAATTCCTACAATGAGCAGTTCTTC
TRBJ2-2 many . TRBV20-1 CSARRQPSNTGELFF TGCAGTGCTAGACGACAGCCTTCCAACACCGGGGAGCTGTTTTTT
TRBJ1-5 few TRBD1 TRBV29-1 CSVLETGAQFSNQPQHF TGCAGCGTTTTGGAGACAGGGGCCCAATTTAGCAATCAGCCCCAGCATTTT
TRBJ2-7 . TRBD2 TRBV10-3 CAISDVGLAGGRAYEQYF TGTGCCATCAGTGACGTCGGACTAGCGGGAGGCAGGGCGTACGAGCAGTACTTC
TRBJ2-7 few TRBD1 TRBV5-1 CASSRTATGISYEQYF TGCGCCAGCAGCCGAACAGCGACAGGGATCTCCTACGAGCAGTACTTC
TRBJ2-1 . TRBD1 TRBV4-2 CASSPAGQGLRPWDNEQFF TGTGCCAGCAGCCCCGCGGGACAGGGGCTGCGACCGTGGGACAATGAGCAGTTCTTC
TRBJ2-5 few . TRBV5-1 CASSLHTGTPNF TGCGCCAGCAGCTTACATACCGGGACACCTAACTTC
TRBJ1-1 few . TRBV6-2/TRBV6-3 CASKKPANTEAFF TGTGCCAGCAAGAAACCGGCGAACACTGAAGCTTTCTTT
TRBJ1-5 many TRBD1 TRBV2 CASSDDQGANQPQHF TGTGCCAGCAGTGACGATCAGGGGGCAAATCAGCCCCAGCATTTT
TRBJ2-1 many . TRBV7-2 CASSLEGTTYNEQFF TGTGCCAGCAGCTTAGAAGGGACGACCTACAATGAGCAGTTCTTC
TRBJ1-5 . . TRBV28 CASSLFGRENF TGTGCCAGCAGTTTATTCGGCAGGGAGAATTTT
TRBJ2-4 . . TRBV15 CATSRDRGANIQYF TGTGCCACCAGCAGAGATCGGGGGGCTAACATTCAGTACTTC
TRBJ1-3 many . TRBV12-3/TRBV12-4 CASTLHRAGNTIYF TGTGCCAGCACCCTTCACAGGGCTGGAAACACCATATATTTT
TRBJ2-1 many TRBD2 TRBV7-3 CASSLRRLAGDEQFF TGTGCCAGCAGCTTACGTCGACTAGCGGGAGATGAGCAGTTCTTC
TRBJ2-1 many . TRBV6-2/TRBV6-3 CASSRYGDNEQFF TGTGCCAGCAGCCGATACGGGGACAATGAGCAGTTCTTC
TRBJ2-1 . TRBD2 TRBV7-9 CASSRNGLAYNEQFF TGTGCCAGCAGCCGTAACGGACTAGCCTACAATGAGCAGTTCTTC